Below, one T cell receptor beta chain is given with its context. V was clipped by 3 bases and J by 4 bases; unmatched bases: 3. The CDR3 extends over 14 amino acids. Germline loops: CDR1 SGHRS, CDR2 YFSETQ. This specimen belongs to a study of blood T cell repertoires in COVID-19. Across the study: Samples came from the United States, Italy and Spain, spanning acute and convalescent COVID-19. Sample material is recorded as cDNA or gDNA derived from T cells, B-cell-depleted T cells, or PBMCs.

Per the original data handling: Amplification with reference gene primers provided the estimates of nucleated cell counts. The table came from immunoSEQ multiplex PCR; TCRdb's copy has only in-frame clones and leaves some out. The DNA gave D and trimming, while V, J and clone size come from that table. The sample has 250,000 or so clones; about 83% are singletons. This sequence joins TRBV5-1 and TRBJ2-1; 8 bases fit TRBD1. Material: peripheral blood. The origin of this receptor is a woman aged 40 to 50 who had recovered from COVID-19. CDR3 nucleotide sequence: TGCGCCAGCAGCTCGGGACAGGCATACAATGAGCAGTTCTTC. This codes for CASSSGQAYNEQFF.